This T cell receptor (beta chain) was recorded in a study of blood T cell repertoires in COVID-19. Per the authors' pipeline: How many nucleated cells were present was estimated from reference gene primer amplification. Data came from immunoSEQ multiplex PCR; TCRdb stores just in-frame clones and leaves some out. Clonal size and the V and J genes are those of that table, whereas D and trimming came from the DNA. This sample has approximately 230,000 clones, with 65% to 85% found just once. The germline CDR1 and CDR2 sequences are MDHEN and SYDVKM. V gave up 3 bases and J gave up 7 bases, with 13 bases separating them. There are 15 residues in the CDR3.

V gene TRBV28 combines with J gene TRBJ1-6; D is possibly TRBD1 (5 bases). The sequence was collected from a man older than 75 with acute or convalescent COVID-19. The material sequenced was peripheral blood. CDR3 sequence reads: CASSFVDSQNSPLHF. The CDR3 DNA follows: TGTGCCAGCAGTTTTGTCGACAGTCAGAATTCACCCCTCCACTTT.